The rows below give T cell receptor beta chains drawn from one sample of a study of shared clonotypes between healthy human individuals. Produced via immunoSEQ multiplex PCR; TCRdb's table is partial and in-frame only. The repertoire consists of some 2,000,000 clones, with around 95% occurring once and the leading ten covering around 0.13%. Sequenced: naive CD4+ T cells sorted from blood. The receptor source for this set is a man younger than 35 in good health. CDR3s include the opening cysteine and the closing phenylalanine or tryptophan. A D gene is named only where the DNA matches it firmly. Some rows have no size entry. The others give once, few or many, or a class for an expanded clone.

d_call | clone_size | j_call | v_call | cdr3_aa | cdr3_nt
TRBD1 | - | TRBJ1-1 | TRBV12-5 | CASGLVPKEAGGRDEAFF | TGTGCTAGTGGTTTGGTACCTAAAGAGGCAGGGGGAAGGGATGAAGCTTTCTTT
- | - | TRBJ2-7 | TRBV5-4 | CASSQTGAILLEQYF | TGTGCCAGCAGCCAGACCGGGGCTATCCTCCTAGAGCAGTACTTC
- | - | TRBJ2-7 | TRBV5-1 | CASSLGGLTYEQYF | TGCGCCAGCAGCTTGGGCGGACTAACCTACGAGCAGTACTTC
- | - | TRBJ1-1 | TRBV28 | CASSLGGIRNTEAFF | TGTGCCAGCAGTTTAGGGGGTATTAGGAACACTGAAGCTTTCTTT
- | - | TRBJ2-7 | TRBV6-1 | CASSASQYRVGSSYEQYF | TGTGCCAGCAGTGCTAGCCAATATAGGGTTGGTAGCTCCTACGAGCAGTACTTC
- | - | TRBJ2-7 | TRBV18 | CASSPPVSSYEQYF | TGTGCCAGCTCACCACCGGTGAGCTCCTACGAGCAGTACTTC
- | - | TRBJ2-7 | TRBV11-2 | CASSLEVQGYEQYF | TGTGCCAGCAGCTTAGAAGTACAGGGCTACGAGCAGTACTTC
- | - | TRBJ2-1 | TRBV5-1 | CASRENLKGNEQFF | TGCGCCAGCCGCGAGAACCTAAAGGGCAATGAGCAGTTCTTC
- | - | TRBJ1-2 | TRBV10-3 | CAISEGLDRRVYGYTF | TGTGCCATCAGTGAGGGCCTTGACAGGAGGGTTTATGGCTACACCTTC
- | - | TRBJ2-7 | TRBV18 | CASSQLGGQSSYEQYF | TGTGCCAGCTCACAGCTAGGGGGGCAGAGCTCCTACGAGCAGTACTTC
TRBD1 | - | TRBJ2-1 | TRBV11-3 | CASSFRQGGNEQFF | TGTGCCAGCAGCTTCCGACAGGGGGGGAATGAGCAGTTCTTC
- | - | TRBJ1-2 | TRBV19 | CASSIDSVVNGYTF | TGTGCCAGTAGTATAGATTCGGTCGTCAATGGCTACACCTTC
- | - | TRBJ2-2 | TRBV6-1 | CASSVKRTGELFF | TGTGCCAGCAGTGTCAAGAGGACCGGGGAGCTGTTTTTT
TRBD1 | once | TRBJ1-5 | TRBV29-1 | CSVLWTGGDGNQPQHF | TGCAGCGTCCTCTGGACAGGGGGCGACGGCAATCAGCCCCAGCATTTT
- | - | TRBJ1-6 | TRBV27 | CASSRLPQRYNSPLHF | TGTGCCAGCAGTCGCCTCCCGCAGAGGTATAATTCACCCCTCCACTTT
- | - | TRBJ2-7 | TRBV30 | CAWRAPGTPYHEQYF | TGTGCCTGGAGAGCCCCCGGGACACCATACCACGAGCAGTACTTC
- | - | TRBJ1-3 | TRBV6-6 | CASTTTAGNTIYF | TGTGCCAGCACCACGACAGCTGGAAACACCATATATTTT
- | - | TRBJ1-4 | TRBV27 | CASSLSPANEKLFF | TGTGCCAGCAGTTTATCCCCAGCTAATGAAAAACTGTTTTTT
- | - | TRBJ2-7 | TRBV6-1 | CASGWTDRPYEQYF | TGTGCCAGCGGCTGGACAGACAGACCCTACGAGCAGTACTTC
TRBD2 | - | TRBJ2-2 | TRBV2 | CASSELLAAAQGGELFF | TGTGCCAGCAGTGAGCTGCTAGCGGCCGCCCAGGGCGGGGAGCTGTTTTTT
- | - | TRBJ1-3 | TRBV10-1 | CASSESGGPGNTIYF | TGCGCCAGCAGTGAGTCGGGGGGTCCTGGAAACACCATATATTTT
TRBD1 | - | TRBJ2-7 | TRBV27 | CASSLGGQGGYEQYF | TGTGCCAGCAGTTTAGGGGGACAGGGTGGTTACGAGCAGTACTTC
TRBD1 | - | TRBJ2-7 | TRBV11-2 | CVSSLVAGGSYEQYF | TGTGTCAGCAGCTTAGTCGCAGGGGGATCCTACGAGCAGTACTTC
TRBD2 | - | TRBJ2-7 | TRBV5-1 | CASRQSGTSSPGEQYF | TGCGCCAGCAGGCAATCCGGGACTAGCTCCCCTGGGGAGCAGTACTTC
TRBD2 | once | TRBJ2-1 | TRBV7-2 | CASSLPRTSGGTAYNEQFF | TGTGCCAGCAGCTTACCTAGGACTAGCGGGGGGACTGCCTACAATGAGCAGTTCTTC
- | - | TRBJ1-5 | TRBV7-2 | CASSLDSQPQHF | TGTGCCAGCAGCTTAGACAGTCAGCCCCAGCATTTT
- | - | TRBJ2-4 | TRBV29-1 | CSAVTVPKNIQYF | TGCAGCGCCGTGACAGTCCCCAAAAACATTCAGTACTTC
- | - | TRBJ2-7 | TRBV10-3 | CAISESVSSYEQYF | TGTGCCATCAGTGAGTCAGTCTCCTCCTACGAGCAGTACTTC
TRBD1 | - | TRBJ2-7 | TRBV19 | CASSLRDRYTNEQYF | TGTGCCAGTAGCCTCCGGGACAGGTATACTAACGAGCAGTACTTC
TRBD1 | - | TRBJ2-1 | TRBV5-4 | CASSPQQGASYNEQFF | TGTGCCAGCAGCCCGCAACAGGGGGCCTCCTACAATGAGCAGTTCTTC
TRBD1 | - | TRBJ1-6 | TRBV6-5 | CASRVQGVDNSPLHF | TGTGCCAGCAGGGTACAGGGGGTCGATAATTCACCCCTCCACTTT
TRBD1 | - | TRBJ1-1 | TRBV6-6 | CASTYRGMNTEAFF | TGTGCCAGCACCTACAGGGGGATGAACACTGAAGCTTTCTTT
- | - | TRBJ1-1 | TRBV5-4 | CASSLGDTEAFF | TGTGCCAGCAGCTTAGGAGACACTGAAGCTTTCTTT
TRBD2 | - | TRBJ2-7 | TRBV11-3 | CASSLLAGASSEQYF | TGTGCCAGCAGTCTACTAGCGGGAGCATCCTCCGAGCAGTACTTC
- | - | TRBJ2-5 | TRBV7-7 | CASSFNTATQETQYF | TGTGCTAGCAGCTTCAATACCGCGACCCAAGAGACCCAGTACTTC
TRBD1 | - | TRBJ2-3 | TRBV10-3 | CAISGTGGTDTQYF | TGTGCCATCAGTGGGACAGGGGGGACAGATACGCAGTATTTT
TRBD1 | - | TRBJ1-2 | TRBV28 | CASSSQGVYGYTF | TGTGCCAGCAGTTCACAGGGGGTGTATGGCTACACCTTC
- | once | TRBJ1-1 | TRBV30 | CAWSVKQGVNTEAFF | TGTGCCTGGAGTGTTAAACAGGGAGTGAACACTGAAGCTTTCTTT
TRBD1 | once | TRBJ1-2 | TRBV7-9 | CASSPVWVGQGFGGYTF | TGTGCCAGCAGCCCAGTGTGGGTGGGACAGGGCTTCGGTGGCTACACCTTC
- | - | TRBJ1-6 | TRBV18 | CASSPRGDNNSPLHF | TGTGCCAGCTCACCACGGGGGGACAATAATTCACCCCTCCACTTT